Listed here are 16 T cell receptor beta chains from one sample, sequenced in a study of blood T cell repertoires in COVID-19. Here immunoSEQ multiplex PCR was the method, and the copy in TCRdb shows in-frame clones only, minus some. The sample carries 350,000 to 450,000 clones, approximately 86% recorded once. Sequenced material: peripheral blood. Every receptor here comes from a woman aged 60-75 years with COVID-19, enrolled during active disease.

This chain uses TRBV2 with TRBJ2-7, with D possibly TRBD1 on 5 matching bases. This CDR3 is built from 12 residues. V was cut by 8 bases and J by 8 bases, with 16 bases left in between. Germline V gene sequence: CDR1 SNHLY, CDR2 FYNNEI. In DNA form, the CDR3 reads TGTGCCAGCGGGGCCGGTCAAGGGCAGCAGTACTTC. It encodes CASGAGQGQQYF. The full variable domain, in which reference TRBV2 and TRBJ2-7 provide the parts outside the CDR3, is EPEVTQTPSHQVTQMGQEVILRCVPISNHLYFYWYRQILGQKVEFLVSFYNNEISEKSEIFDDQFSVERPDGSNFTLKIRSTKLEDSAMYFCASGAGQGQQYFGPGTRLTVT.

J is TRBJ2-2 and V is TRBV18; TRBD2 aligns across 8 bases. Trimming removed 3 bases from V and 2 bases from J; junction bases left unmatched: 5. Per the germline V gene, CDR1 is KGHSH and CDR2 is LQKENI. The CDR3 is made up of 16 amino acids. The CDR3 DNA reads TGTGCCAGCTCACCCGCGGGGGGCCCTAACACCGGGGAGCTGTTTTTT. Protein product: CASSPAGGPNTGELFF.

The V gene is TRBV3-1 (or the pseudogene TRBV3-2), the J gene TRBJ2-2; a possible D gene is TRBD1 (6 bases). V dropped 2 bases and J dropped 1 base, with 17 bases sitting between them. The CDR3 extends over 18 amino acids. CDR1 and CDR2 from the germline V gene are LGHDT and YNNKEL (reference sequence). The CDR3 bases are TGTGCCAGCAGCCAATGGGGAGTTCAGGGGTGGAACACCGGGGAGCTGTTTTTT. Protein product: CASSQWGVQGWNTGELFF.

The rearrangement links TRBV4-1 to TRBJ1-2, with unresolved D. Germline CDR1 reads MGHRA; CDR2 reads YSYEKL. Trimming cost V 0 bases and J 0 bases, with 11 bases left between them. CDR3 length equals 16 residues. The CDR3 here is CASSQDGGNTNYGYTF. The CDR3 nucleotides read TGCGCCAGCAGCCAAGATGGAGGGAATACTAACTATGGCTACACCTTC.

The genes are TRBV27 and TRBJ1-2; D possibly corresponds to TRBD1 (5 bases). The germline V and J ends were trimmed by 6 bases and 5 bases, with 16 bases remaining between them. Germline lookup yields CDR1 MNHEY and CDR2 SMNVEV (reference sequence). The CDR3 totals 14 residues. Here the CDR3 reads CASRDSSFFYGYTF. The CDR3 DNA is TGTGCCAGCAGAGACAGCAGCTTCTTTTATGGCTACACCTTC.

The chain has TRBV2 and TRBJ2-3; D is possibly TRBD2 (5 bases). Trimming shortened V by 7 bases and J by 2 bases, and 16 bases separated the two germline ends. Germline lookup yields CDR1 SNHLY and CDR2 FYNNEI. The CDR3 consists of 15 residues. CDR3 nucleotide sequence: TGTGCCAGCACCCCCCCGGGGTTGACCACAGATACGCAGTATTTT. Translated, it gives CASTPPGLTTDTQYF.

CDR3 loop: CASNPGDRDREKLFF. The CDR3 DNA reads as TGTGCCAGCAACCCGGGGGACAGGGATAGGGAAAAACTGTTTTTT. The chain has TRBV2 and TRBJ1-4; 9 bases agree with TRBD1. V shed 7 bases, J shed 8 bases, and the junction held 11 bases outside the gene matches. CDR3 length equals 15 residues. Germline V gene data show CDR1 as SNHLY and CDR2 as FYNNEI.

The chain couples TRBV5-1 to TRBJ1-5; D unclear. V dropped 5 bases and J dropped 0 bases, with 18 bases sitting between them. The length of the CDR3 is 17 residues. Germline CDR1 is SGHRS and CDR2 is YFSETQ. The DNA of the CDR3 is TGCGCCAGCAGTCAAGATCCAGTCTCGTATAGCAATCAGCCCCAGCATTTT. This encodes CASSQDPVSYSNQPQHF. The variable domain in full, with the rest retrieved from reference TRBV5-1 and TRBJ1-5, is KAGVTQTPRYLIKTRGQQVTLSCSPISGHRSVSWYQQTPGQGLQFLFEYFSETQRNKGNFPGRFSGRQFSNSRSEMNVSTLELGDSALYLCASSQDPVSYSNQPQHFGDGTRLSIL.

The chain links TRBV9 to TRBJ1-2; 7 bases match TRBD1. The junction had 6 bases not matched to a gene; V was cut back by 4 bases and J by 12 bases. This CDR3 has 11 residues. The germline V gene has CDR1 SGDLS and CDR2 YYNGEE. The CDR3 is CASSSGTEDTF. The CDR3 DNA reads as TGTGCCAGCAGCTCAGGGACAGAGGACACCTTC.

The rearrangement joins TRBV25-1 to TRBJ1-2; D not resolved. This CDR3 is built from 13 residues. The germline gives CDR1 MGHDK, CDR2 SYGVNS. With 10 bases removed from V and 6 bases from J, the gap between germline ends came to 18 bases. The CDR3 region has the DNA TGTGCCACCAACAGTGGGTTCGGTGATGGCTACACCTTC. Amino acid sequence: CATNSGFGDGYTF.

This sequence joins TRBV19 and TRBJ2-7; tentative D call: TRBD1 (6 bases). Looked up from germline, CDR1 is LNHDA and CDR2 is SQIVND (reference sequence). The ends were cut back, 8 bases at V and 2 bases at J, with 13 bases in the middle. This CDR3 region has 13 residues. CDR3 in amino acids: CASATGQAYEQYF. The CDR3 nucleotides are TGTGCCAGTGCCACGGGACAAGCCTACGAGCAGTACTTC.

The chain couples TRBV28 to TRBJ2-1; D is perhaps TRBD1 (5 bases). V lost 4 bases, J lost 6 bases, and 13 bases lay in between. Germline V CDR1 and CDR2: MDHEN, SYDVKM. This CDR3 region has 14 residues. This CDR3 reads CASSSVTAFNEQFF. In DNA, the CDR3 is TGTGCCAGCAGTTCAGTGACAGCCTTCAATGAGCAGTTCTTC.

This chain uses TRBV6-5 with TRBJ2-7, with a weak D call TRBD2 (5 bases). This CDR3 spans 15 amino acids. Trimming cost V 0 bases and J 2 bases, with 11 bases left between them. Germline CDR1 reads MNHEY; CDR2 reads SVGAGI. This CDR3 is CASSYSSGSAYEQYF. The CDR3 bases are TGTGCCAGCAGTTACTCTTCGGGATCCGCCTACGAGCAGTACTTC.

This rearrangement joins TRBV13 to TRBJ1-2; D is undetermined. The CDR3 has 14 residues. Germline values: CDR1 PRHDT, CDR2 FYEKMQ (reference sequence). The ends were cut back, 1 base at V and 1 base at J, with 7 bases in the middle. CDR3 in DNA: TGTGCCAGCAGCTTAGTGGGAGATAACTATGGCTACACCTTC. Translation: CASSLVGDNYGYTF.

The rearrangement links TRBV28 to TRBJ1-2; 8 bases map to TRBD1. Looked up from germline, CDR1 is MDHEN and CDR2 is SYDVKM. Unmatched junction bases numbered 6, after V lost 5 bases and J lost 4 bases. The CDR3 is made up of 14 amino acids. CDR3 sequence: CASSHTDRGYGYTF. Here the CDR3 DNA reads TGTGCCAGCAGTCACACCGACAGGGGCTATGGCTACACCTTC.

V gene TRBV27 combines with J gene TRBJ2-2; weak D call: TRBD2 (5 bases). The germline gives CDR1 MNHEY, CDR2 SMNVEV (reference sequence). Trimming took off 3 bases at V and 3 bases at J, with 17 bases between the two ends. This CDR3 has 17 amino acids. CDR3 residues: CASSLGSEAVYTGELFF. The CDR3 DNA follows: TGTGCCAGCAGTTTGGGTTCGGAGGCGGTCTACACCGGGGAGCTGTTTTTT.